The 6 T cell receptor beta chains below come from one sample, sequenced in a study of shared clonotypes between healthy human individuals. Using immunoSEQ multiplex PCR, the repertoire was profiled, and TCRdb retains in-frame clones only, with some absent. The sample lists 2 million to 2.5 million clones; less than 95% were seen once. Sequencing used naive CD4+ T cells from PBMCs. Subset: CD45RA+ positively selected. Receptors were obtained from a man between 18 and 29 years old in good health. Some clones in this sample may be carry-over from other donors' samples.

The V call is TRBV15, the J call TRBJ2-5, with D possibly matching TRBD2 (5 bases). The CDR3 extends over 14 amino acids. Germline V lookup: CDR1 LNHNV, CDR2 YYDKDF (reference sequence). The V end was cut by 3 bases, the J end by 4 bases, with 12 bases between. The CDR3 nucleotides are TGTGCCACCAGCAGGGAATCCACTAGAGAGACCCAGTACTTC. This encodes CATSRESTRETQYF.

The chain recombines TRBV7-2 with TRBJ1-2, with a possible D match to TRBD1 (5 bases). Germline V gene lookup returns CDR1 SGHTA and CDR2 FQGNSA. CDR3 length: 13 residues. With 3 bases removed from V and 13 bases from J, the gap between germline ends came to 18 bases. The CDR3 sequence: CASSFGHWGIFTF. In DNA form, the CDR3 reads TGTGCCAGCAGCTTCGGACATTGGGGTATCTTCACCTTC.

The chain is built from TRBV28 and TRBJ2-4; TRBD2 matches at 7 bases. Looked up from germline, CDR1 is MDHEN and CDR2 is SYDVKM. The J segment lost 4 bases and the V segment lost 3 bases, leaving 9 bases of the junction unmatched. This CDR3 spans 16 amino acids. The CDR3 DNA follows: TGTGCCAGCAGTTTCTGGGAGGGAGGGTCAAAAAACATTCAGTACTTC. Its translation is CASSFWEGGSKNIQYF.

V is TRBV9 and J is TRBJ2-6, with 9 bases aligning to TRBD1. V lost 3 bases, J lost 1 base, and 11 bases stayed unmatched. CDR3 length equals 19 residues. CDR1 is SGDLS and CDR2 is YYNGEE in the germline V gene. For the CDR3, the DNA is TGTGCCAGCAGCGCAACGGGGACAGGGACTTATTCTGGGGCCAACGTCCTGACTTTC. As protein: CASSATGTGTYSGANVLTF. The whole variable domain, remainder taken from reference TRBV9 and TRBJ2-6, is DSGVTQTPKHLITATGQRVTLRCSPRSGDLSVYWYQQSLDQGLQFLIQYYNGEERAKGNILERFSAQQFPDLHSELNLSSLELGDSALYFCASSATGTGTYSGANVLTFGAGSRLTVL.

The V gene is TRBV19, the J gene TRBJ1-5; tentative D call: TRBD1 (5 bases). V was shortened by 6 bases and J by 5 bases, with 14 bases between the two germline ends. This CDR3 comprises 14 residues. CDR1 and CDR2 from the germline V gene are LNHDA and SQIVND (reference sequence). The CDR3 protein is CASSPRTPYQPQHF. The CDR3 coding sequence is TGTGCCAGTAGCCCCAGGACACCTTATCAGCCCCAGCATTTT.

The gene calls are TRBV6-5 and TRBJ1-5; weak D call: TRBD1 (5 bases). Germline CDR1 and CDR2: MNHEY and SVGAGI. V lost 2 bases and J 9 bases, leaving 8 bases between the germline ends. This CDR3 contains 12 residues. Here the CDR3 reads CASSYQGGPQHF. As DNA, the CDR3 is TGTGCCAGCAGTTACCAGGGTGGGCCCCAGCATTTT.